This T cell receptor (beta chain) was recorded in a study of a mutant IDH1 vaccine in newly diagnosed glioma. Across the study: Males made up approximately 62% and females approximately 38% of treated patients, whose mean age was about 37 years.

Time point meaning: baseline, week 1 (first vaccination visit). The treatment: pre-vaccination baseline after standard-of-care therapy. Diagnosis in the donors showed new WHO grade 3 or 4 astrocytomas that were IDH1-mutant and ATRX-lost. Libraries were prepared by immunoSEQ multiplex PCR; TCRdb keeps only in-frame clonotypes and omits some of them. The data show about 16,000 clones, roughly nine tenths seen once. CDR1 and CDR2 from the germline V gene are MNHNS and SASEGT. This CDR3 contains 17 residues. Unmatched junction bases numbered 15, after V lost 2 bases and J lost 6 bases. Material: PBMCs, obtained from a glioma patient treated with radiotherapy, temozolomide or both. The J gene is TRBJ1-1, the V gene TRBV6-1; 7 bases are a match to TRBD1. This receptor was taken from a woman aged 40 to 55 with glioma. Some clones in this sample may be carry-over from other donors' samples. The DNA for the CDR3 is TGTGCCAGCAGTGAATTTAGCCAGGGGGTCTCACGATCTGAAGCTTTCTTT. Translation: CASSEFSQGVSRSEAFF.